This entry lists 9 T cell receptor beta chains sequenced from one sample in a study of cytomegalovirus exposure and HLA in healthy donors. Measured with immunoSEQ multiplex PCR; TCRdb has only the in-frame clones, and not every one. The sample records about 170,000 clones, roughly nine tenths being singletons. Source material: PBMCs. Every receptor here comes from a man between 18 and 35 years old in good health and CMV-seropositive.

This chain uses TRBV30 with TRBJ2-1, with TRBD1 as a possible D gene (5 bases). V was cut by 0 bases and J by 3 bases, with 18 bases left in between. Germline values: CDR1 GTSNPN, CDR2 SVGIG (reference sequence). The CDR3 sequence is 17 residues long. The CDR3 here is CAWSVLSPGYNYNEQFF. CDR3 DNA: TGTGCCTGGAGTGTATTATCCCCAGGGTACAACTACAATGAGCAGTTCTTC.

V and J are TRBV7-6 and TRBJ2-1; TRBD2 agrees at 12 bases. CDR1 and CDR2 (germline): SGHVS, FNYEAQ. J was trimmed by 3 bases and V by 5 bases; bases with no gene match: 14. This CDR3 comprises 19 residues. The CDR3 loop reads CASSPQARTSGNIYNEQFF. The CDR3 region has the DNA TGTGCCAGCAGCCCTCAAGCAAGGACTAGCGGGAATATCTACAATGAGCAGTTCTTC.

J is TRBJ1-5 and V is TRBV6-5, with D perhaps matching TRBD1 (6 bases). CDR1 and CDR2 from the germline V gene are MNHEY and SVGAGI. The CDR3 is 15 amino acids. Trimming removed 0 bases from V and 3 bases from J, with 9 bases in between. The CDR3 nucleotides are TGTGCCAGCAGTTACTCCGGACAGCTCAATCAGCCCCAGCATTTT. It encodes CASSYSGQLNQPQHF.

This clone was found once. The rearrangement links TRBV6-5 to TRBJ1-5, with 8 bases identical to TRBD1. CDR1 and CDR2 (germline): MNHEY, SVGAGI. Unmatched junction bases numbered 6, after V lost 5 bases and J lost 3 bases. The CDR3 loop spans 15 amino acids. The CDR3 DNA sequence: TGTGCCAGCAGTGCGGACAGGGAGGCCAATCAGCCCCAGCATTTT. This translates into CASSADREANQPQHF.

The V and J genes are TRBV5-1 and TRBJ2-2, with a tentative D call TRBD2 (7 bases). Germline assignment: CDR1 SGHRS and CDR2 YFSETQ. The CDR3 runs 16 residues. V gave up 3 bases and J gave up 0 bases, with 12 bases separating them. CDR3 nucleotides: TGCGCCAGCAGCTCGGGGGGCGGTACGAACACCGGGGAGCTGTTTTTT. It translates to CASSSGGGTNTGELFF.

The rearrangement joins TRBV4-1 to TRBJ1-2; D unclear. Trimming removed 2 bases at V and 5 bases at J, with 21 bases between. The CDR3 loop spans 17 amino acids. Looked up from germline, CDR1 is MGHRA and CDR2 is YSYEKL. The CDR3 DNA is TGCGCCAGCAGCCAAACTCCGGCGACCCCGGGTGGTTATGGCTACACCTTC. Its protein product is CASSQTPATPGGYGYTF.

V usage is TRBV19 and J usage is TRBJ2-1; the match to TRBD2 covers 7 bases. The V segment lost 5 bases and the J segment 0 bases; nucleotides outside the gene matches: 1. The CDR3 consists of 14 residues. Germline lookup yields CDR1 LNHDA and CDR2 SQIVND (reference sequence). The CDR3 sequence is CASSGGSSYNEQFF. The CDR3 region has the DNA TGTGCCAGTAGTGGCGGGAGCTCCTACAATGAGCAGTTCTTC.

The chain links TRBV20-1 to TRBJ1-2; D uncertain. The CDR3 is made up of 10 amino acids. Trimming cost V 7 bases and J 4 bases, with 7 bases left between them. Germline CDR1 is DFQATT and CDR2 is SNEGSKA (reference sequence). The CDR3 reads CSVPPYGYTF. The CDR3 coding sequence is TGCAGTGTCCCTCCCTATGGCTACACCTTC.

The J gene is TRBJ2-2, the V gene TRBV28; possibly TRBD2 for D (5 bases). The ends were cut back, 5 bases at V and 9 bases at J, with 16 bases in the middle. Germline V gene lookup returns CDR1 MDHEN and CDR2 SYDVKM. The CDR3 runs 14 residues. The CDR3 protein is CASSMRVAPRELFF. The CDR3 nucleotides are TGTGCCAGCAGTATGCGGGTAGCCCCCAGGGAGCTGTTTTTT.